Each of the 20 T cell receptor beta chains below was sequenced from the same sample in a study of vaccination and CD4 T cells after COVID-19 (dated by TCRdb to between 2022 and 2023). Sample treatment or condition, as interpreted from the label and publication: roughly 11-day PBMC culture with coronavirus spike peptide pools or control peptides (ViraFEST assay). These receptors' targets are unknown. Preparation of the library involved PCR. Instrument used: Illumina iSeq 100. DNA from cultured CD4+ T cells was subjected to TCR sequencing with the Oncomine TCR Beta short-read assay at the Johns Hopkins FTIC core. Using fastp trimming at Q25 and MiXCR clonotype assembly, TCRdb reanalyzed the public sequencing data and kept in-frame beta chains. All rows with the same CDR3 protein become a single entry with the most common DNA and genes. This sample comprises approximately 18,000 distinct CDR3 sequences, 54% of them detected only once. The ten largest clones take up about 16% of the sample.

The sequencing input was CD4+ T cells from blood, cultured in vitro. These receptors were taken from a human donor who had recovered from COVID-19.

The chain employs TRBV20-1 and TRBJ1-5; D unresolved. Germline CDR1 and CDR2: DFQATT and SNEGSKA (reference sequence). Trimming left V 6 bases short and J 3 bases short, with 15 bases between. The length of the CDR3 is 14 residues. For the CDR3, the DNA is TGCAGTGCGGCGTGGGCAGGTTACAATCAGCCCCAGCATTTT. It specifies CSAAWAGYNQPQHF.

V gene TRBV6-1 combines with J gene TRBJ1-1; D possibly corresponds to TRBD1 (6 bases). Trimming cost V 7 bases and J 4 bases, with 13 bases left between them. The CDR3 spans 13 residues. Germline assignment: CDR1 MNHNS and CDR2 SASEGT. CDR3 amino acids: CASIIRGATEAFF. The CDR3 nucleotides are TGTGCCAGCATCATCAGGGGCGCCACTGAAGCTTTCTTT.

The genes are TRBV5-1 and TRBJ2-3; D is unresolved. The germline V and J ends were trimmed by 3 bases and 2 bases, with 13 bases remaining between them. The CDR3 sequence is 15 residues long. Germline values: CDR1 SGHRS, CDR2 YFSETQ. CDR3 sequence: CASSSIESATDTQYF. The CDR3 DNA follows: TGCGCCAGCAGCTCCATAGAATCCGCCACAGATACGCAGTATTTT.

CDR3 DNA: TGTGCCAGCAGCCCACAGGGTCAATGGATTGAGCAGTTCTTC. Protein product: CASSPQGQWIEQFF. This sequence joins TRBV9 and TRBJ2-1; D is perhaps TRBD1 (6 bases). The CDR3 loop spans 14 amino acids. Trimming pared 4 bases from V and 9 bases from J, leaving 17 bases between. The germline V gene has CDR1 SGDLS and CDR2 YYNGEE.

Of note for this clonotype: A single base separates this from a much larger clone, so it may be a read error. V is TRBV27 and J is TRBJ1-1; 10 positions match TRBD1. The CDR3 is 15 residues long. Germline loops: CDR1 MNHEY, CDR2 SMNVEV (reference sequence). In nucleotides, the CDR3 is TGTGCCAGCAGTCCCCGACAGGGGGCGAACACTAAAGCTTTCTTT. This sequence encodes CASSPRQGANTKAFF.

The chain has TRBV11-3 and TRBJ2-3, with D perhaps TRBD1 (6 bases). There are 14 residues in the CDR3. Germline lookup yields CDR1 SGHNT and CDR2 YENEEA. Trimming stripped 6 bases from V and 6 bases from J, with 16 bases between. CDR3 in DNA: TGTGCCAGCAGTCCCGACAGGAGGTGGGATACGCAGTATTTT. It encodes CASSPDRRWDTQYF. The full variable domain, its missing parts supplied by reference TRBV11-3 and TRBJ2-3, is EAGVVQSPRYKIIEKKQPVAFWCNPISGHNTLYWYLQNLGQGPELLIRYENEEAVDDSQLPKDRFSAERLKGVDSTLKIQPAELGDSAVYLCASSPDRRWDTQYFGPGTRLTVL.

The V and J genes are TRBV20-1 and TRBJ1-5, with 9 nucleotides matching TRBD1. V was pared by 4 bases and J by 1 base, with 5 bases of the junction left unmatched. The germline gives CDR1 DFQATT, CDR2 SNEGSKA (reference sequence). The CDR3 length is 15 residues. CDR3 DNA: TGCAGTGCTACCCGGACAGGGGAAAGCAATCAGCCCCAGCATTTT. As protein: CSATRTGESNQPQHF.

The rearrangement links TRBV6-1 to TRBJ1-2; maybe TRBD1 (5 bases). With 3 bases removed from V and 3 bases from J, the gap between germline ends came to 14 bases. This CDR3 comprises 15 residues. From germline, CDR1 is MNHNS and CDR2 SASEGT. This chain's CDR3 is CASSDFGGIDYGYTF. The CDR3 DNA is TGTGCCAGCAGTGACTTCGGGGGGATAGACTATGGCTACACCTTC.

This clonotype was found a few times. The gene calls are TRBV6-1 and TRBJ1-6; D remains unclear. Germline lookup yields CDR1 MNHNS and CDR2 SASEGT. V was clipped by 5 bases and J by 9 bases, with 17 bases between them. The CDR3 consists of 15 residues. The CDR3 DNA is TGTGCCAGCAGTAGGGAGGGTGATCCGACTTCACCCCTCCACTTT. Encoded protein: CASSREGDPTSPLHF.

This chain links TRBV6-1 with TRBJ2-7, with D possibly matching TRBD1 (5 bases). Trimming removed 6 bases at V and 5 bases at J, with 20 bases between. Germline assignment: CDR1 MNHNS and CDR2 SASEGT. This CDR3 contains 15 residues. The CDR3 sequence: CASRQGAGLPDEQYF. The CDR3 nucleotides are TGTGCCAGCAGACAAGGGGCAGGCCTACCCGACGAGCAGTACTTC.

The J gene is TRBJ1-1, the V gene TRBV19, with D possibly being TRBD1 (6 bases). There are 16 residues in the CDR3. V was pared by 1 base and J by 4 bases, with 16 bases between. The V gene's germline CDR1 is LNHDA and CDR2 SQIVND (reference sequence). CDR3 sequence: CASSIGATGRGTEAFF. In DNA form, the CDR3 reads TGTGCCAGTAGTATAGGGGCCACAGGGCGCGGCACTGAAGCTTTCTTT. The full variable domain, completed using reference TRBV19 and TRBJ1-1, is DGGITQSPKYLFRKEGQNVTLSCEQNLNHDAMYWYRQDPGQGLRLIYYSQIVNDFQKGDIAEGYSVSREKKESFPLTVTSAQKNPTAFYLCASSIGATGRGTEAFFGQGTRLTVV.

The chain links TRBV11-2 to TRBJ2-5, with TRBD2 matching over 14 bases. Germline V gene lookup returns CDR1 SGHAT and CDR2 FQNNGV. J lost 5 bases, V lost 7 bases, and 6 bases had no gene match. The CDR3 contains 15 residues. The CDR3 sequence is CASTTSGGARETQYF. CDR3 nucleotide sequence: TGTGCCAGCACGACTAGCGGGGGGGCTAGGGAGACCCAGTACTTC.

This clonotype is a singleton in its sample. The V gene is TRBV7-2, the J gene TRBJ1-2, with a weak D call TRBD1 (5 bases). The germline gives CDR1 SGHTA, CDR2 FQGNSA. The CDR3 is made up of 13 amino acids. Trimming cost V 2 bases and J 7 bases, with 11 bases left between them. The CDR3 spells CASSLPVRGGYTF. CDR3 coding DNA: TGTGCCAGCAGCTTACCCGTAAGGGGTGGCTACACCTTC.

The rearrangement links TRBV20-1 to TRBJ1-1; 8 bases are a match to TRBD1. The CDR3 loop spans 12 amino acids. The J segment lost 7 bases and the V segment lost 2 bases, leaving 3 bases of the junction unmatched. Germline V gives CDR1 DFQATT, CDR2 SNEGSKA (reference sequence). This CDR3 is CSARQGASEAFF. The CDR3 region has the DNA TGCAGTGCTAGACAGGGGGCAAGTGAAGCTTTCTTT.

The chain has TRBV14 and TRBJ2-5, with 7 bases aligning to TRBD2. CDR3 length equals 17 residues. Germline assignment: CDR1 SGHDN and CDR2 FVKESK. V lost 4 bases, J lost 0 bases, and 11 bases stayed unmatched. CDR3 sequence (DNA): TGTGCCAGCAGCCGAGGCCTTGGCCTAGCGGACCAAGAGACCCAGTACTTC. This encodes CASSRGLGLADQETQYF. Together with reference TRBV14 and TRBJ2-5, the CDR3 gives the full variable domain: EAGVTQFPSHSVIEKGQTVTLRCDPISGHDNLYWYRRVMGKEIKFLLHFVKESKQDESGMPNNRFLAERTGGTYSTLKVQPAELEDSGVYFCASSRGLGLADQETQYFGPGTRLLVL.

The rearrangement joins TRBV7-3 to TRBJ2-5; D is ambiguous. Germline-derived CDR1 and CDR2 are SGHTA and FQGTGA. Trimming took off 5 bases at V and 1 base at J, with 8 bases between the two ends. This CDR3 is built from 13 residues. The DNA for the CDR3 is TGTGCCAGCAGCCCCGGGTTCCAAGAGACCCAGTACTTC. Its translation: CASSPGFQETQYF.

V usage is TRBV20-1 and J usage is TRBJ2-5; D unclear. Per germline, CDR1 DFQATT and CDR2 SNEGSKA (reference sequence). V gave up 0 bases and J gave up 0 bases, with 11 bases separating them. The CDR3 has 15 amino acids. The CDR3 sequence: CSARDLWEHQETQYF. CDR3 bases: TGCAGTGCTAGAGATCTTTGGGAACACCAAGAGACCCAGTACTTC.

The rearrangement links TRBV11-1 to TRBJ1-2; maybe TRBD1 (6 bases). This CDR3 is built from 13 residues. From germline, CDR1 is SGHAT and CDR2 FQDESV (reference sequence). The V end was cut by 1 base, the J end by 8 bases, with 11 bases between. Here the CDR3 DNA reads TGTGCCAGCAGCTTAGACAGGGCTGACGGCTACACCTTC. Amino acid sequence: CASSLDRADGYTF.

This clonotype was observed a handful of times. This chain uses TRBV2 with TRBJ1-2; D is unresolved. The CDR3 runs 10 residues. Germline loops: CDR1 SNHLY, CDR2 FYNNEI. Trimming removed 6 bases at V and 12 bases at J, with 11 bases between. The CDR3 protein is CASSRESDTF. CDR3 DNA: TGTGCCAGCAGCCGTGAATCGGACACCTTC.

This sequence joins TRBV20-1 and TRBJ1-2; D uncertain. Trimming removed 0 bases from V and 5 bases from J, with 7 bases in between. This CDR3 has 12 residues. Looked up from germline, CDR1 is DFQATT and CDR2 is SNEGSKA (reference sequence). CDR3 in amino acids: CSARDLLYGYTF. The CDR3 DNA reads TGCAGTGCTAGAGATCTTTTATATGGCTACACCTTC.